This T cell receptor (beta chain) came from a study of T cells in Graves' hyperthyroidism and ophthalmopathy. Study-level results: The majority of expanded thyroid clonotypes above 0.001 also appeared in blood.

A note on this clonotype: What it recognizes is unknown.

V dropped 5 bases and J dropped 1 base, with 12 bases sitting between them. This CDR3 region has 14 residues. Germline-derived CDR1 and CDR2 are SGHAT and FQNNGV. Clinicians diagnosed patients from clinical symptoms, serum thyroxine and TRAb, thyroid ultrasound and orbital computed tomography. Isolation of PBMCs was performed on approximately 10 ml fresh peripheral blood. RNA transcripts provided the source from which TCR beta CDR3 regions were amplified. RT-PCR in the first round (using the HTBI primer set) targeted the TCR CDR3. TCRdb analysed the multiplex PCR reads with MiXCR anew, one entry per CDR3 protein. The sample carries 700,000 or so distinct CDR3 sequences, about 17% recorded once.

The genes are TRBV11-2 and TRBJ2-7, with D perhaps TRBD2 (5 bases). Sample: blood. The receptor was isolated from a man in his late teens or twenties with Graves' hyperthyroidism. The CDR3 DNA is TGTGCCAGCAGCCCGATAGGAGGATCCTACGAGCAGTACTTC. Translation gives CASSPIGGSYEQYF.